This is a list of T cell receptor beta chains from one sample in a study of T cell responses to AZD1222 COVID-19 vaccine. The table came from immunoSEQ multiplex PCR; TCRdb's copy has only in-frame clones and leaves some out. The sample lists fewer than 200,000 clones; around 88% were seen once. The specimen was peripheral blood, collected on day 0 of AZD1222 vaccination. The receptors come from an adult in good health. Both conserved end residues are part of each CDR3. A D gene is named only where the DNA matches it firmly. Not every row has a clone size; where given, it reads once, few, many or a size class.

TRBD2	TRBJ2-7	.	TRBV27	CASGLSGGAGEQYF	TGTGCCAGCGGACTTAGCGGGGGGGCAGGAGAGCAGTACTTC
.	TRBJ2-5	.	TRBV10-1	CASSEADRPETQYF	TGCGCCAGCAGTGAGGCGGACAGACCAGAGACCCAGTACTTC
.	TRBJ2-1	.	TRBV11-2	CASSLDYLDSSYNEQFF	TGTGCCAGCAGCTTAGATTATTTGGACAGCTCCTACAATGAGCAGTTCTTC
TRBD1	TRBJ2-7	.	TRBV5-5	CASSSGQGSGEQYF	TGTGCCAGCAGCTCGGGACAGGGAAGTGGCGAGCAGTACTTC
TRBD1	TRBJ1-2	.	TRBV18	CASSPRGQDPDGYTF	TGTGCCAGCTCACCAAGGGGGCAGGACCCGGACGGCTACACCTTC
TRBD1	TRBJ1-1	.	TRBV12-5	CASGLVIGQGGTEAFF	TGTGCTAGTGGTTTGGTAATAGGACAGGGCGGGACTGAAGCTTTCTTT
.	TRBJ1-1	.	TRBV5-4	CASSLPIGRGGTEAFF	TGTGCCAGCAGCTTGCCCATCGGGCGGGGTGGCACTGAAGCTTTCTTT
.	TRBJ1-2	.	TRBV30	CAWRFPSGGYGYTF	TGTGCCTGGAGGTTTCCCTCCGGGGGCTATGGCTACACCTTC
TRBD1	TRBJ1-2	.	TRBV6-2/TRBV6-3	CASSQTGTGGGYGYTF	TGTGCCAGCAGTCAAACCGGGACAGGGGGTGGCTATGGCTACACCTTC
TRBD1	TRBJ1-2	.	TRBV28	CASSFPTGARYGYTF	TGTGCCAGCAGTTTCCCGACAGGGGCGCGCTATGGCTACACCTTC
TRBD2	TRBJ2-7	.	TRBV4-2	CASSQEVPSGGPTYEQYF	TGTGCCAGCAGCCAAGAGGTACCCAGCGGGGGCCCCACTTACGAGCAGTACTTC
.	TRBJ2-1	.	TRBV11-3	CASSRGTVDEQFF	TGTGCCAGCAGCCGAGGAACTGTCGATGAGCAGTTCTTC
TRBD2	TRBJ2-1	.	TRBV29-1	CSVYRGIVAGSSYNEQFF	TGCAGCGTTTATCGGGGCATCGTAGCGGGGTCCTCCTACAATGAGCAGTTCTTC
.	TRBJ2-7	.	TRBV3-1/TRBV3-2	CASTPTYQDGEQYF	TGTGCCAGCACCCCAACGTACCAGGACGGCGAGCAGTACTTC
.	TRBJ2-7	few	TRBV7-2	CASSLFSGSYEQYF	TGTGCCAGCAGCTTATTCTCAGGATCCTACGAGCAGTACTTC
TRBD2	TRBJ2-5	.	TRBV29-1	CSGDGTSGQTGETQYF	TGCAGCGGGGATGGGACTAGCGGGCAGACGGGGGAGACCCAGTACTTC
TRBD1	TRBJ1-2	.	TRBV20-1	CSAGGGQGKSGYTF	TGCAGTGCTGGTGGGGGACAGGGCAAGTCCGGCTACACCTTC
.	TRBJ1-5	.	TRBV6-2/TRBV6-3	CASSYTINQPQHF	TGTGCCAGCAGTTACACTATCAATCAGCCCCAGCATTTT
TRBD2	TRBJ2-3	.	TRBV7-2	CASSLVRLAGTDTQYF	TGTGCCAGCAGCTTAGTCAGGCTAGCGGGCACAGATACGCAGTATTTT
TRBD2	TRBJ2-5	.	TRBV10-3	CAIRGTSGSRAETQYF	TGTGCCATCAGGGGGACTAGCGGGAGTAGGGCTGAGACCCAGTACTTC
TRBD1	TRBJ1-2	.	TRBV28	CASNAGGGWYGYTF	TGTGCCAGCAATGCAGGGGGCGGTTGGTATGGCTACACCTTC
.	TRBJ2-1	.	TRBV7-3	CASSLRAGNEQFF	TGTGCCAGCAGCTTAAGGGCAGGCAATGAGCAGTTCTTC
.	TRBJ1-2	.	TRBV11-2	CASSSTHSLLYGYTF	TGTGCCAGCAGCTCGACCCACAGCCTGCTCTATGGCTACACCTTC
.	TRBJ1-4	.	TRBV4-1	CASSLMTVATNEKLFF	TGCGCCAGCAGCCTCATGACCGTTGCAACTAATGAAAAACTGTTTTTT
.	TRBJ2-2	.	TRBV5-8	CASSSPLSNTGELFF	TGTGCCAGCAGTTCCCCTTTAAGCAACACCGGGGAGCTGTTTTTT